The 10 T cell receptor beta chains reported below all come from one sample, sequenced in a study of metastatic and nonmetastatic thyroid tumors (dated by TCRdb to 2020 to 2022). Receptor amplification or capture employed PCR. The listed sequencing device is Illumina HiSeq 4000. TCRdb took the public reads, trimmed them with fastp at Q25, ran MiXCR for clone calling and kept in-frame beta chains. The sample data list approximately 20,000 clones, and approximately 16% of these were observed just once. In total, the top ten clones hold approximately 17% of the sample. None of the patients had been given any treatment before thyroid surgery. What was sequenced was blood. Every receptor here comes from a male donor with papillary thyroid cancer or a benign thyroid nodule (not recorded which). Some clones in this sample may be carry-over from other donors' samples.

The sample holds many counts of this clone. The V call is TRBV27, the J call TRBJ2-1, with D possibly TRBD1 on 5 matching bases. The length of the CDR3 is 13 residues. CDR1 and CDR2 from the germline V gene are MNHEY and SMNVEV (reference sequence). Trimming pared 4 bases from V and 9 bases from J, leaving 13 bases between. The CDR3 bases are TGTGCCAGCAGTTCCAGGGAATTTTCTGAGCAGTTCTTC. This gives the protein CASSSREFSEQFF.

In this sample, this clone turned up many times. The chain is built from TRBV6-6 and TRBJ1-2; D gene uncertain. The V and J ends lost 3 bases and 8 bases respectively, with 10 bases between them. Germline CDR1 and CDR2: MNHNY and SVGAGI (reference sequence). The CDR3 covers 12 residues. The CDR3 region is CASSYGVEGYTF. Here the CDR3 DNA reads TGTGCCAGCAGTTATGGGGTGGAAGGCTACACCTTC.

This clone was recorded many times. This rearrangement joins TRBV7-6 to TRBJ1-1; D remains unclear. Trimming took 4 bases from V and 7 from J, leaving 10 bases between them. Germline V gene data show CDR1 as SGHVS and CDR2 as FNYEAQ. This CDR3 has 12 residues. The CDR3 DNA reads as TGTGCCAGCAGCTCCGATTCTGGTGAAGCTTTCTTT. It yields the protein CASSSDSGEAFF.

This clone ranks as medium-sized. This rearrangement joins TRBV4-1 to TRBJ1-4; D remains ambiguous. The germline V and J ends were trimmed by 0 bases and 5 bases, with 13 bases remaining between them. CDR3 length: 16 residues. Germline lookup yields CDR1 MGHRA and CDR2 YSYEKL. This chain's CDR3 is CASSQDYSAANEKLFF. In nucleotides, the CDR3 is TGCGCCAGCAGCCAAGATTATTCGGCAGCAAATGAAAAACTGTTTTTT.

The sample holds many counts of this clone. At one end the junction does not follow the germline gene, possibly because of a read error. V is TRBV24-1 and J is TRBJ1-3; D perhaps matches TRBD1 (5 bases). Germline CDR1 is KGHDR and CDR2 is SFDVKD. The CDR3 consists of 15 residues. The CDR3 protein is CATSAGPSSGDTIYF. The CDR3 region has the DNA TGTGCCACCAGTGCGGGACCCTCCTCTGGAGACACCATATATTTT.

This clone was picked up many times. The chain uses TRBV20-1 and TRBJ2-1, with unresolved D. V lost 3 bases and J 7 bases, leaving 16 bases between the germline ends. The germline V gene encodes CDR1 DFQATT and CDR2 SNEGSKA (reference sequence). The CDR3 loop spans 14 amino acids. Here the CDR3 reads CSASGRSSRNEQFF. CDR3 nucleotide sequence: TGCAGTGCTAGCGGACGTAGCAGCCGAAATGAGCAGTTCTTC.

At least ten counts were recorded for this clone. The chain has TRBV14 and TRBJ1-6, with 7 bases identical to TRBD1. The CDR3 runs to 14 residues. J gave up 7 bases and V 4 bases, and 4 bases lay outside the gene matches. Germline V gene data show CDR1 as SGHDN and CDR2 as FVKESK. The CDR3 sequence: CASSLTGRNSPLHF. CDR3 in DNA: TGTGCCAGCAGCCTGACAGGGAGGAATTCACCCCTCCACTTT.

The table lists this clone with many counts. The chain has TRBV3-1 and TRBJ1-3; D is uncertain. This CDR3 has 15 amino acids. V lost 4 bases to trimming and J lost 0 bases, with 10 bases between them. Germline lookup yields CDR1 LGHDT and CDR2 YNNKEL (reference sequence). DNA for the CDR3: TGTGCCAGCAGCCCCCCACATAGCTCTGGAAACACCATATATTTT. It encodes CASSPPHSSGNTIYF.

In this sample, this clone is medium-sized. The genes are TRBV19 and TRBJ1-5; no firm D call. The germline gives CDR1 LNHDA, CDR2 SQIVND (reference sequence). The CDR3 loop spans 14 amino acids. V was trimmed by 6 bases and J by 4 bases, leaving 13 bases between them. CDR3 nucleotide sequence: TGTGCCAGTAGACCTGAGTATTGGAATCAGCCCCAGCATTTT. Amino acids: CASRPEYWNQPQHF.

The sample holds many counts of this clone. J is TRBJ1-1 and V is TRBV27; unclear D gene. CDR3 length equals 14 residues. V lost 8 bases, J lost 0 bases, and 13 bases lay in between. CDR1 is MNHEY and CDR2 is SMNVEV in the germline V gene (reference sequence). The CDR3 coding sequence is TGTGCCAGCTTATCCCGGGTCATGAACACTGAAGCTTTCTTT. Protein product: CASLSRVMNTEAFF.